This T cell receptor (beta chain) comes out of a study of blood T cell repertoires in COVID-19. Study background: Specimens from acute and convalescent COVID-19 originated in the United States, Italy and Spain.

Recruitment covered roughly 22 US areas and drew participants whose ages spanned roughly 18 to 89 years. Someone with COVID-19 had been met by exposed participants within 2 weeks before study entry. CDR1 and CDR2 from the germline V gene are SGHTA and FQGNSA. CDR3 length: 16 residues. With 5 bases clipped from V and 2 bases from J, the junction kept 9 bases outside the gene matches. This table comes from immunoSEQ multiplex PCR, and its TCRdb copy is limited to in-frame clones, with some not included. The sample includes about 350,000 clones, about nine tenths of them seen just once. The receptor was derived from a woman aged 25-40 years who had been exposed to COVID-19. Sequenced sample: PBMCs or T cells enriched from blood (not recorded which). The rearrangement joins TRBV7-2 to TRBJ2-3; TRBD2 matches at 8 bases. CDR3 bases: TGTGCCAGCAGCCCCTCAGCGGGAGCCCACACAGATACGCAGTATTTT. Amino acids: CASSPSAGAHTDTQYF.